Following are 30 T cell receptor beta chains from one sample sequenced in a study of blood T cell repertoires in COVID-19 (dated by TCRdb to 2018 to 2020). The library was produced with the immunoSEQ multiplex PCR assay. TCRdb retrieved this table from immuneACCESS and kept in-frame rearrangements only. Not all clones are present; in checked studies, unresolved V genes account for under half, and no reason is known for the remainder. In all, the sample holds about 350,000 clones, and approximately 89% of those were seen once. In total, the top ten clones hold roughly 4% of the sample. The sample taken for sequencing was peripheral blood. Every receptor here comes from a woman aged 60-75 years with COVID-19, enrolled during active disease.

This clone was recorded a few times. The same CDR3 arises from other DNA sequences in this sample as well. This chain joins TRBV7-2 and TRBJ1-2; D is ambiguous. V dropped 1 base and J dropped 4 bases, with 7 bases sitting between them. Per the germline V gene, CDR1 is SGHTA and CDR2 is FQGNSA. This CDR3 spans 13 amino acids. For the CDR3, the DNA is TGTGCCAGCAGCTTAGGTCAGGTCTATGGCTACACCTTC. Translating gives CASSLGQVYGYTF.

The chain has TRBV5-4 and TRBJ1-5, with 7 nucleotides matching TRBD1. The J segment lost 2 bases and the V segment lost 4 bases, leaving 9 bases of the junction unmatched. The CDR3 runs to 16 residues. CDR1 and CDR2 from the germline V gene are SGHNT and YYREEE (reference sequence). DNA of the CDR3: TGTGCCAGCAGCAAAACAGGGGTTAGTGGCAATCAGCCCCAGCATTTT. As protein: CASSKTGVSGNQPQHF.

The chain employs TRBV28 and TRBJ2-1; TRBD1 matches at 8 bases. This CDR3 contains 17 residues. After removal of 2 bases from V and 5 bases from J, the junction contained 11 bases not matched to a gene. Germline CDR1 is MDHEN and CDR2 is SYDVKM. The CDR3 loop reads CASSLLGQGLVDNEQFF. CDR3 nucleotides: TGTGCCAGCAGTTTACTAGGACAGGGCTTGGTGGACAATGAGCAGTTCTTC.

This clone was detected once. This chain links TRBV3-1 (or the pseudogene TRBV3-2) with TRBJ1-3; TRBD1 is a possible D gene (6 bases). From germline, CDR1 is LGHDT and CDR2 YNNKEL (reference sequence). Trimming took 2 bases from V and 3 from J, leaving 11 bases between them. This CDR3 region has 15 residues. The CDR3 sequence is CASSQRGADGNTIYF. The CDR3 nucleotides read TGTGCCAGCAGCCAACGGGGGGCGGATGGAAACACCATATATTTT.

The rearrangement joins TRBV30 to TRBJ2-2; D unclear. Germline assignment: CDR1 GTSNPN and CDR2 SVGIG (reference sequence). V was shortened by 2 bases and J by 2 bases, with 9 bases between the two germline ends. The CDR3 length is 14 residues. The CDR3 DNA follows: TGTGCCTGGAGTCCCCAGTCTAACACCGGGGAGCTGTTTTTT. It codes for CAWSPQSNTGELFF.

This chain links TRBV7-9 with TRBJ1-3; 9 nucleotides align to TRBD1. CDR3 length: 17 amino acids. The junction had 5 bases not matched to a gene; V was cut back by 2 bases and J by 0 bases. The germline gives CDR1 SEHNR, CDR2 FQNEAQ (reference sequence). This CDR3 is CASSLRDRALSGNTIYF. The CDR3 coding sequence is TGTGCCAGCAGCTTAAGGGACAGGGCCCTCTCTGGAAACACCATATATTTT.

The genes are TRBV7-9 and TRBJ1-3; D remains unclear. Trimming removed 5 bases at V and 4 bases at J, with 12 bases between. In germline, CDR1 is SEHNR, CDR2 FQNEAQ (reference sequence). The CDR3 runs to 14 residues. The DNA for the CDR3 is TGTGCCAGCAGCCGAGCGGGCGGAGGAAACACCATATATTTT. It yields the protein CASSRAGGGNTIYF.

V usage is TRBV10-2 and J usage is TRBJ1-1, with D uncertain. The V gene lost 10 bases and the J gene lost 1 base, with 13 bases spanning the gap. Germline assignment: CDR1 WSHSY and CDR2 SAAADI. CDR3 length: 13 residues. The CDR3 nucleotides read TGCGCCATTTCCTACAGCCAGAACACTGAAGCTTTCTTT. Amino acids: CAISYSQNTEAFF.

The chain carries TRBV5-1 and TRBJ1-4; no clear D gene. Germline assignment: CDR1 SGHRS and CDR2 YFSETQ. The CDR3 totals 15 residues. The V end was cut by 0 bases, the J end by 5 bases, with 11 bases between. The CDR3 is CASSLANSQNEKLFF. CDR3 DNA sequence: TGCGCCAGCAGCTTGGCGAACAGCCAGAATGAAAAACTGTTTTTT.

The chain links TRBV7-3 to TRBJ1-6; TRBD1 matches at 7 bases. The trim removed 5 bases at V and 4 bases at J, leaving 8 bases unmatched. The CDR3 runs 16 residues. CDR1 and CDR2 from the germline V gene are SGHTA and FQGTGA. CDR3 DNA: TGTGCCAGCAGCCGACAGGGTGGTCTTTATAATTCACCCCTCCACTTT. Translation gives CASSRQGGLYNSPLHF.

The rearrangement uses TRBV6-6 and TRBJ2-7; TRBD1 matches at 9 bases. V shed 8 bases and J 0 bases; nucleotides not matched to a gene: 5. Germline assignment: CDR1 MNHNY and CDR2 SVGAGI (reference sequence). The CDR3 is made up of 14 amino acids. The CDR3 here is CASGGQGSSYEQYF. CDR3 nucleotides: TGTGCCAGCGGAGGACAGGGGAGCTCCTACGAGCAGTACTTC.

This chain links TRBV7-2 with TRBJ2-1; the match to TRBD1 covers 7 bases. The CDR3 is made up of 13 amino acids. Losses at the gene ends were 5 bases for V and 8 bases for J; bases not matched to a gene: 6. Germline CDR1 is SGHTA and CDR2 is FQGNSA. The CDR3 DNA follows: TGTGCCAGCAGCACCCGACAGGGTTATGAGCAGTTCTTC. As protein: CASSTRQGYEQFF. The full variable domain, with the rest looked up from reference TRBV7-2 and TRBJ2-1, is GAGVSQSPSNKVTEKGKDVELRCDPISGHTALYWYRQSLGQGLEFLIYFQGNSAPDKSGLPSDRFSAERTGGSVSTLTIQRTQQEDSAVYLCASSTRQGYEQFFGPGTRLTVL.

V gene TRBV24-1 combines with J gene TRBJ2-5; 7 bases are a match to TRBD1. Losses at the gene ends were 5 bases for V and 5 bases for J; bases not matched to a gene: 7. This CDR3 has 14 amino acids. CDR1 KGHDR and CDR2 SFDVKD come from the germline V gene. The CDR3 DNA is TGTGCCACCAGTGTCGAGGGGGCGGTGGAGACCCAGTACTTC. It codes for CATSVEGAVETQYF.

The rearrangement joins TRBV14 to TRBJ1-1; weak D call: TRBD1 (6 bases). Trimming stripped 4 bases from V and 2 bases from J, with 11 bases between. From germline, CDR1 is SGHDN and CDR2 FVKESK. The CDR3 loop spans 14 amino acids. CDR3 coding DNA: TGTGCCAGCAGCCCCGGGACATATAACACTGAAGCTTTCTTT. Protein: CASSPGTYNTEAFF.

The chain links TRBV6-5 to TRBJ2-5; the D gene is possibly TRBD1 (6 bases). The V end lost 5 bases, the J end lost 9 bases, and 10 bases lay between the germline ends. CDR3 length equals 11 residues. Per the germline V gene, CDR1 is MNHEY and CDR2 is SVGAGI. The CDR3 is CASSTGTAQYF. The CDR3, as DNA: TGTGCCAGCAGTACAGGGACGGCCCAGTACTTC.

The V call is TRBV18, the J call TRBJ1-2; D gene ambiguous. Germline lookup yields CDR1 KGHSH and CDR2 LQKENI. Trimming stripped 0 bases from V and 4 bases from J, with 12 bases between. The CDR3 runs to 15 residues. DNA of the CDR3: TGTGCCAGCTCACCACCGGTGTTGGGAGGCTATGGCTACACCTTC. Protein: CASSPPVLGGYGYTF.

V gene TRBV5-1 combines with J gene TRBJ1-1, with D possibly TRBD1 on 6 matching bases. Per the germline V gene, CDR1 is SGHRS and CDR2 is YFSETQ. The CDR3 totals 14 residues. V dropped 3 bases and J dropped 5 bases, with 14 bases sitting between them. The CDR3 spells CASSWTVLGTEAFF. DNA for the CDR3: TGCGCCAGCAGCTGGACAGTTCTGGGGACTGAAGCTTTCTTT.

This chain links TRBV7-9 with TRBJ2-5; the match to TRBD2 covers 8 bases. After removal of 5 bases from V and 7 bases from J, the junction contained 9 bases not matched to a gene. Germline loops: CDR1 SEHNR, CDR2 FQNEAQ (reference sequence). The CDR3 runs 14 residues. The CDR3 DNA follows: TGTGCCAGCAGCCCGGGGGGGGAACTAAGGACCCAGTACTTC. This encodes CASSPGGELRTQYF.

This chain links TRBV19 with TRBJ2-1; 8 nucleotides agree with TRBD2. This CDR3 region has 15 residues. Germline assignment: CDR1 LNHDA and CDR2 SQIVND (reference sequence). J was trimmed by 9 bases and V by 5 bases; bases with no gene match: 12. Written as DNA, the CDR3 is TGTGCCAGTAGTTCCCAGCAGACTAGCGTCAGTGAGCAGTTCTTC. Its translation: CASSSQQTSVSEQFF.

The V and J genes are TRBV9 and TRBJ1-1; 9 bases agree with TRBD1. With V trimmed by 4 bases and J by 4 bases, 8 bases remained unmatched. Germline lookup yields CDR1 SGDLS and CDR2 YYNGEE. This CDR3 region has 15 residues. The CDR3, as DNA: TGTGCCAGCAGCCAGGGGGACAGGGAGGGCACTGAAGCTTTCTTT. Its protein product is CASSQGDREGTEAFF.

This clone was observed once. This chain joins TRBV27 and TRBJ2-1; TRBD2 aligns across 7 bases. V lost 0 bases to trimming and J lost 3 bases; unmatched junction nucleotides: 8. The CDR3 covers 17 residues. Looked up from germline, CDR1 is MNHEY and CDR2 is SMNVEV (reference sequence). The CDR3 bases are TGTGCCAGCAGTTTATCGAGGGGTCCGGGGGGCTACAATGAGCAGTTCTTC. Translated, it gives CASSLSRGPGGYNEQFF.

The rearrangement joins TRBV13 to TRBJ2-5; 10 bases fit TRBD2. Per germline, CDR1 PRHDT and CDR2 FYEKMQ (reference sequence). This CDR3 contains 15 residues. Trimming cost V 4 bases and J 5 bases; bases outside gene matches: 7. CDR3 nucleotide sequence: TGTGCCAGCAGCTCTTTAGCGGGGGGTCGGGAGACCCAGTACTTC. This codes for CASSSLAGGRETQYF.

The rearrangement uses TRBV6-5 and TRBJ1-1; maybe TRBD1 (5 bases). In germline, CDR1 is MNHEY, CDR2 SVGAGI. CDR3 length equals 13 residues. V was trimmed by 8 bases and J by 3 bases, leaving 13 bases between them. The CDR3 DNA sequence: TGTGCCAGCGGGGGGACGGGGTACACTGAAGCTTTCTTT. The encoded protein is CASGGTGYTEAFF.

The chain joins TRBV11-2 to TRBJ2-7; 9 bases fit TRBD2. The CDR3 runs to 17 residues. In germline, CDR1 is SGHAT, CDR2 FQNNGV. The V and J ends lost 1 base and 6 bases, in that order; junction bases with no gene match: 13. The CDR3 region has the DNA TGTGCCAGCAGCTTAGTTTGGGGGCGCGGGGGGGCCGGCGAGCAGTACTTC. Amino acids: CASSLVWGRGGAGEQYF.

V and J are TRBV5-1 and TRBJ1-3; unclear D gene. The CDR3 is 15 residues long. Germline lookup yields CDR1 SGHRS and CDR2 YFSETQ. V gave up 0 bases and J gave up 2 bases, with 9 bases separating them. CDR3 loop: CASSLGGVPGNTIYF. CDR3 DNA sequence: TGCGCCAGCAGCTTGGGCGGGGTACCTGGAAACACCATATATTTT.

The genes are TRBV3-1 (or the pseudogene TRBV3-2) and TRBJ2-1; D perhaps matches TRBD1 (7 bases). Trimming shortened V by 4 bases and J by 9 bases, and 22 bases separated the two germline ends. In germline, CDR1 is LGHDT, CDR2 YNNKEL (reference sequence). The CDR3 runs 16 residues. Written as DNA, the CDR3 is TGTGCCAGCAGCCTCAGAGAGGGCAGGGGGGCAGGTGAGCAGTTCTTC. Encoded protein: CASSLREGRGAGEQFF.

V gene TRBV29-1 combines with J gene TRBJ1-2; D might be TRBD1 (5 bases). CDR3 size: 15 residues. V dropped 6 bases and J dropped 6 bases, with 23 bases sitting between them. CDR1 and CDR2 (germline): SQVTM, ANQGSEA. CDR3 sequence: CSVGGYEEGRHGYTF. In nucleotides, the CDR3 is TGCAGCGTCGGGGGATACGAGGAAGGCAGGCATGGCTACACCTTC.

V gene TRBV11-1 combines with J gene TRBJ1-2; D remains unclear. The V and J ends lost 5 bases and 5 bases respectively, with 12 bases between them. The germline V gene encodes CDR1 SGHAT and CDR2 FQDESV (reference sequence). There are 13 residues in the CDR3. This CDR3 is CASSRGIGYGYTF. The DNA for the CDR3 is TGTGCCAGCAGCCGCGGAATAGGTTATGGCTACACCTTC. Based on the CDR3 plus reference TRBV11-1 and TRBJ1-2, the full variable domain is EAEVAQSPRYKITEKSQAVAFWCDPISGHATLYWYRQILGQGPELLVQFQDESVVDDSQLPKDRFSAERLKGVDSTLKIQPAELGDSAMYLCASSRGIGYGYTFGSGTRLTVV.

The count of this clone is one. The rearrangement links TRBV6-6 to TRBJ1-5; no clear D. The CDR3 spans 12 residues. V was pared by 4 bases and J by 3 bases, with 4 bases between. The germline V gene encodes CDR1 MNHNY and CDR2 SVGAGI (reference sequence). The CDR3 sequence is CASSSLNQPQHF. DNA for the CDR3: TGTGCCAGCAGTTCTCTCAATCAGCCCCAGCATTTT.

This clone has more than one count but fewer than ten. The chain carries TRBV5-1 and TRBJ2-5, with D perhaps TRBD1 (6 bases). Germline CDR1 reads SGHRS; CDR2 reads YFSETQ. The CDR3 covers 14 residues. Trimming removed 4 bases at V and 5 bases at J, with 15 bases between. In DNA form, the CDR3 reads TGCGCCAGCAGCAAACAAAGCAGGGGCGAGACCCAGTACTTC. This codes for CASSKQSRGETQYF.